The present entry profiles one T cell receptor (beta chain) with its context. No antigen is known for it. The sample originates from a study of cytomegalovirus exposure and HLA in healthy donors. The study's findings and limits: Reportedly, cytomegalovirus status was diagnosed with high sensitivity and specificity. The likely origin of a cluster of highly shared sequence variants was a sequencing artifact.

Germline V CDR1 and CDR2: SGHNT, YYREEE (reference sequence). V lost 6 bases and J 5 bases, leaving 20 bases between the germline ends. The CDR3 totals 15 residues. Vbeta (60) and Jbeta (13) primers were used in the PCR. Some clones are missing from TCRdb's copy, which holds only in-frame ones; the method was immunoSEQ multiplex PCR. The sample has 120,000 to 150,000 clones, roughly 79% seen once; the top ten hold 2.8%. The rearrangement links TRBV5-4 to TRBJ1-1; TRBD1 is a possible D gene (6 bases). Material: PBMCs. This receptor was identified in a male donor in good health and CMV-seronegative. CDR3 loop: CASNERRGRGTEAFF. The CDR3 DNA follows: TGTGCCAGCAACGAGAGGAGGGGGAGGGGGACTGAAGCTTTCTTT. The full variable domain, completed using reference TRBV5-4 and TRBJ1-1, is ETGVTQSPTHLIKTRGQQVTLRCSSQSGHNTVSWYQQALGQGPQFIFQYYREEENGRGNFPPRFSGLQFPNYSSELNVNALELDDSALYLCASNERRGRGTEAFFGQGTRLTVV.